This T cell receptor (beta chain) was found in a study of shared clonotypes between healthy human individuals. Study overall: Aged between 18 and 49, the donors were a couple of women and a few men. The study's findings and limits: Generally, naive subsets came out with larger estimated richness than memory subsets. Several donors shared about 4.5% of their naive CD4 clonotypes.

This clone was seen only a few times. The antigen is undetermined. Only in-frame clones appear in the TCRdb table, and some are missing; sequencing was by immunoSEQ multiplex PCR. The sample carries hundreds of thousands of clones, 74% recorded once. This CDR3 is 15 amino acids long. CDR1 and CDR2 (germline): SNHLY, FYNNEI. The V and J ends lost 7 bases and 0 bases, in that order; junction bases with no gene match: 9. The chain links TRBV2 to TRBJ2-7; 7 bases are shared with TRBD1. Sequenced material: memory CD4+ T cells sorted from blood. Subset noted: CD45RA-negative fraction. The sequence was collected from a woman under 40 in good health. The CDR3 sequence: CASKYRDRSSYEQYF. Written as DNA, the CDR3 is TGTGCCAGCAAATACCGGGACAGAAGCTCCTACGAGCAGTACTTC.